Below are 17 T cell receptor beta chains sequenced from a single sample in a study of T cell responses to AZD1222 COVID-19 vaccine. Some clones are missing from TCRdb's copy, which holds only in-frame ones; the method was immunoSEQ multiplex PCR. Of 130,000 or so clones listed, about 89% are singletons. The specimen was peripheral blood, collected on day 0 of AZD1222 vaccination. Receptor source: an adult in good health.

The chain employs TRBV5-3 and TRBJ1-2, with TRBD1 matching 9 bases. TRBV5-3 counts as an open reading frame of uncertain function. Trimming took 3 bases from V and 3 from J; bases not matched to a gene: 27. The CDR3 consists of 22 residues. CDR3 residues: CARSSSPLHWGTSRDRDYGYTF. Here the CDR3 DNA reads TGTGCCAGAAGCTCCTCCCCACTACATTGGGGGACCTCCCGGGACAGGGACTATGGCTACACCTTC.

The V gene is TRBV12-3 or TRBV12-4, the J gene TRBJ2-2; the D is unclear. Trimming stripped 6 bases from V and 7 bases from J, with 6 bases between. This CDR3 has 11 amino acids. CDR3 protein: CASSQRGELFF. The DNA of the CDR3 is TGTGCCAGCAGCCAGCGCGGGGAGCTGTTTTTT.

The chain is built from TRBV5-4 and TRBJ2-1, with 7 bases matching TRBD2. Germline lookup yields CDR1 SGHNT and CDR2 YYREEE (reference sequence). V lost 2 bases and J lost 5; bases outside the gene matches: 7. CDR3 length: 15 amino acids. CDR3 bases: TGTGCCAGCAGCTTAGGACTAGTCCGGGACAATGAGCAGTTCTTC. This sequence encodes CASSLGLVRDNEQFF.

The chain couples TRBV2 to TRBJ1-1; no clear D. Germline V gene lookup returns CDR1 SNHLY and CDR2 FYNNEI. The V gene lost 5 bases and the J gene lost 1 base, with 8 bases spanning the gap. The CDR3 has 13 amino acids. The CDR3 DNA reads TGTGCCAGCAGTTTAGGTGAGAACACTGAAGCTTTCTTT. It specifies CASSLGENTEAFF.

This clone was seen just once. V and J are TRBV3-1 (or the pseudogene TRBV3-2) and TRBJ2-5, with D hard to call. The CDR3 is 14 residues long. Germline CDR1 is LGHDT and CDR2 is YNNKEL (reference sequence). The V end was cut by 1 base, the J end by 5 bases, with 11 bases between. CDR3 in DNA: TGTGCCAGCAGCCAAGCCCCAGGCAGGGAGACCCAGTACTTC. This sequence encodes CASSQAPGRETQYF.

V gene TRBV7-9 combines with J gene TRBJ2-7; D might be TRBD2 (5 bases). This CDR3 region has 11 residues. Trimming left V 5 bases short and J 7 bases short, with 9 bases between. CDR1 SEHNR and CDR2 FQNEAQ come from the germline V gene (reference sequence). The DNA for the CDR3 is TGTGCCAGCAGCGCGAGGGAAGAGCAGTACTTC. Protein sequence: CASSAREEQYF.

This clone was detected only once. The CDR3, as DNA: TGCGCCAGCAGCGGGACAGCTCCTATGAACACTGAAGCTTTCTTT. Amino acid sequence: CASSGTAPMNTEAFF. The chain combines TRBV10-1 with TRBJ1-1, with 7 nucleotides matching TRBD1. Trimming cost V 6 bases and J 0 bases; bases outside gene matches: 7. The CDR3 is 15 amino acids. Germline V gives CDR1 WNHNN, CDR2 SYGVQD (reference sequence).

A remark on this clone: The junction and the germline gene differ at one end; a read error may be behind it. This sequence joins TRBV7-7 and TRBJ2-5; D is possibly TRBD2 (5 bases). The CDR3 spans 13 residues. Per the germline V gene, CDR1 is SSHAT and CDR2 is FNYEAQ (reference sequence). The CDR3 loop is CASSSGITETQYF. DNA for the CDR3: TGTGCTAGCAGCTCGGGGATCACGGAGACCCAGTACTTC.

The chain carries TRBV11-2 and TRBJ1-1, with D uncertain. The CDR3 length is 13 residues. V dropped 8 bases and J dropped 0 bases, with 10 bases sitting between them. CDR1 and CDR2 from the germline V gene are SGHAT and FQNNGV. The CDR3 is CASGASMNTEAFF. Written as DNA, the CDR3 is TGTGCCAGCGGTGCGAGCATGAACACTGAAGCTTTCTTT. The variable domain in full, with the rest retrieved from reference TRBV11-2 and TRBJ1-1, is EAGVAQSPRYKIIEKRQSVAFWCNPISGHATLYWYQQILGQGPKLLIQFQNNGVVDDSQLPKDRFSAERLKGVDSTLKIQPAKLEDSAVYLCASGASMNTEAFFGQGTRLTVV.

Here the CDR3 DNA reads TGTGCCAGTAGTACTCTGGACTACAATGAGCAGTTCTTC. It yields the protein CASSTLDYNEQFF. The J gene is TRBJ2-1, the V gene TRBV19, with D uncertain. CDR3 size: 13 residues. The germline CDR1 and CDR2 sequences are LNHDA and SQIVND (reference sequence). V lost 4 bases, J lost 3 bases, and 7 bases lay in between.

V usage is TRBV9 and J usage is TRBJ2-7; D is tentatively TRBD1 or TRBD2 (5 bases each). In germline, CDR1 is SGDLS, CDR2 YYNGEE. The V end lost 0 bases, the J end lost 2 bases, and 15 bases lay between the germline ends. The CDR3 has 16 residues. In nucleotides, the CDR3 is TGTGCCAGCAGCGTAGCATACTGGGGACCCCCCTACGAGCAGTACTTC. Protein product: CASSVAYWGPPYEQYF.

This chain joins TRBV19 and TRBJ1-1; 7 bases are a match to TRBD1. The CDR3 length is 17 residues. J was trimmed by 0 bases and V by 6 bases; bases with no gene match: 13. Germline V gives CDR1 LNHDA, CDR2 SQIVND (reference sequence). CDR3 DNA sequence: TGTGCCAGTAGGGATTCCAGGGGGGGTTTAATGAACACTGAAGCTTTCTTT. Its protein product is CASRDSRGGLMNTEAFF.

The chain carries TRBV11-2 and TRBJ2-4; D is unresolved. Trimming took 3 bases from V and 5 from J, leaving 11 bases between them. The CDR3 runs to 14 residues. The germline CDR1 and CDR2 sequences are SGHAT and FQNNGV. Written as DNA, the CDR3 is TGTGCCAGCAGCTTCCCGTGGTTACAAAACATTCAGTACTTC. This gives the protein CASSFPWLQNIQYF.

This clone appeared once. CDR3 bases: TGTGCCAGCAGCCGCGGTGGACAGGGGGACGAGCAGTACTTC. Translation: CASSRGGQGDEQYF. The genes are TRBV6-5 and TRBJ2-7; 10 positions match TRBD1. The V gene's germline CDR1 is MNHEY and CDR2 SVGAGI. The CDR3 runs 14 residues. J lost 5 bases, V lost 6 bases, and 7 bases had no gene match.

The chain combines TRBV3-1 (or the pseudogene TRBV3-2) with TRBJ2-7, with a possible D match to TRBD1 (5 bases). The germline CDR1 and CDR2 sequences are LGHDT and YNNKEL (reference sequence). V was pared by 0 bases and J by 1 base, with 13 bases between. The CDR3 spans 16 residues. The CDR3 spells CASSQEGLGRSYEQYF. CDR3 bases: TGTGCCAGCAGCCAAGAGGGGCTAGGTCGGTCCTACGAGCAGTACTTC.

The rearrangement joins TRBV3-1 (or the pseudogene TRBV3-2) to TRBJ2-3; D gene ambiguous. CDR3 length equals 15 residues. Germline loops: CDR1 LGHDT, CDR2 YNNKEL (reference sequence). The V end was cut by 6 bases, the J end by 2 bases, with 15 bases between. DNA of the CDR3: TGTGCCAGCAGTCACGGCTTTGCGGACACAGATACGCAGTATTTT. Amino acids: CASSHGFADTDTQYF.

The CDR3 sequence: CASSLSQGKPQETQYF. CDR3 nucleotide sequence: TGTGCCAGCTCACTCTCACAGGGGAAACCCCAAGAGACCCAGTACTTC. This chain joins TRBV18 and TRBJ2-5, with 7 nucleotides matching TRBD1. Germline values: CDR1 KGHSH, CDR2 LQKENI. Trimming took 4 bases from V and 1 from J; bases not matched to a gene: 9. This CDR3 has 16 amino acids.